This TCR beta chain came from a study of blood T cell repertoires in COVID-19. Study as a whole: COVID-19 samples from acute and convalescent phases originated in the United States, Italy and Spain. In each case, the material was cDNA or gDNA derived from T cells, B-cell-depleted T cells, or PBMCs.

Trimming cost V 0 bases and J 6 bases; bases outside gene matches: 4. This CDR3 has 15 amino acids. Germline V lookup: CDR1 MRHNA, CDR2 SNTAGT. Per the study methods: Amplification of reference gene primers was used by the study to estimate nucleated cell counts. Profiled with immunoSEQ multiplex PCR; TCRdb holds only in-frame clones, not every one. From that table come the V and J calls and clone size; the DNA was used to work out D and trimming. Of about 150,000 clones in the sample, 87% are singletons; the top ten hold 4% to 5%. The genes are TRBV6-4 and TRBJ1-2; 10 bases map to TRBD1. The sequence was obtained from an older woman with active or convalescent COVID-19. The sample was peripheral blood. CDR3 bases: TGTGCCAGCAGTGACTCTGGGACAGGGGCCGATGGCTACACCTTC. Encoded protein: CASSDSGTGADGYTF.